A selection of T cell receptor beta chains follows, all from one sample in a study of STAT5B mutations in CD4+ large granular lymphocyte leukemia. The repertoire was sequenced with immunoSEQ multiplex PCR; TCRdb's copy has only in-frame clones and lacks some. The table includes about 34,000 clones, roughly 71% detected once. The sample taken for sequencing was CD4+ T cells from blood buffy coats. The receptors were sampled from a human donor in good health. The CDR3 runs from the conserved cysteine through the conserved F or W. The D gene is left open where the match is weak. Expanded clones are given a class, and other clones once, few, many or no size at all.

.	TRBV4-3	TRBJ2-5	.	TGCGCCAGCAGCCAAGAGCGCGGGGGCTTCGTTGCTAGGGAGACCCAGTACTTC	CASSQERGGFVARETQYF
.	TRBV6-1	TRBJ1-2	.	TGTGCCAGCAGTGATCCTGTAGTGCGGGATGGCTACACCTTC	CASSDPVVRDGYTF
few	TRBV6-1	TRBJ1-4	.	TGTGCCAGCAGTGAGGGGCAGGGAGTTGAAAAACTGTTTTTT	CASSEGQGVEKLFF
.	TRBV2	TRBJ2-5	.	TGTGCCAGCGCCATCCAAGAGACCCAGTACTTC	CASAIQETQYF
.	TRBV6-6	TRBJ1-1	.	TGTGCCAGCAGTTCCAGGGTGGGTAACACTGAAGCTTTCTTT	CASSSRVGNTEAFF
few	TRBV27	TRBJ2-2	.	TGTGCCAGCAGTTTAAGGGGGGGAAGGGCGAACACCGGGGAGCTGTTTTTT	CASSLRGGRANTGELFF
.	TRBV5-1	TRBJ2-5	.	TGCGCCAGCAGCTTGGCCCATAGACAGCTGGTCCAAGAGACCCAGTACTTC	CASSLAHRQLVQETQYF
.	TRBV30	TRBJ1-3	.	TGTGCCTGGAGCCTCCCGGGGGTAGCTGGAAACACCATATATTTT	CAWSLPGVAGNTIYF
.	TRBV19	TRBJ2-7	TRBD1	TGTGCCAGTAGTATGCCCCAGAGGAGCACACAGGGGGCCAGATACGAGCAGTACTTC	CASSMPQRSTQGARYEQYF
.	TRBV6-5	TRBJ1-2	TRBD1	TGTGCCAGCAGTAACAGGGGGAGGCACTATGGCTACACCTTC	CASSNRGRHYGYTF
once	TRBV30	TRBJ1-4	TRBD1	TGTGCCTGGACCCCAACTTGGACAGGGAGGGAAAAACTGTTTTTT	CAWTPTWTGREKLFF
.	TRBV5-1	TRBJ2-3	.	TGCGCCAGCAGCTTGGTTCAATCGGGGAGCGGCACAGATACGCAGTATTTT	CASSLVQSGSGTDTQYF
.	TRBV4-1	TRBJ2-7	TRBD1	TGCGCCAGCAGAAAAACGACAGGGGCCTACGAGCAGTACTTC	CASRKTTGAYEQYF
few	TRBV19	TRBJ1-2	TRBD1	TGTGCCAGTAGTGAGGTTACAGGGGACTATGGCTACACCTTC	CASSEVTGDYGYTF
.	TRBV5-6	TRBJ1-4	TRBD1	TGTGCCAGCAGCTTGGCCAGGGACAGGGGGTCTGAAAAACTGTTTTTT	CASSLARDRGSEKLFF
.	TRBV6-1	TRBJ1-2	TRBD1	TGTGCCAGCAGTGAAGCCCGGGACAGGGGGGCCGGCTACACCTTC	CASSEARDRGAGYTF
.	TRBV27	TRBJ2-7	.	TGTGCCAGCAGTTATAGGGGGGCCTCCGAGCAGTACTTC	CASSYRGASEQYF
.	TRBV6-5	TRBJ1-1	.	TGTGCCAGCAGTTACGATGGGCTGGGGGAAGCTTTCTTT	CASSYDGLGEAFF
.	TRBV4-3	TRBJ2-5	TRBD1	TGCGCCAGCAGCCATTCGGACAGGGAAGAGACCCAGTACTTC	CASSHSDREETQYF
few	TRBV5-6	TRBJ2-1	TRBD1	TGTGCCAGCAGCTTCTACAGGGGGCGCATTGAGCAGTTCTTC	CASSFYRGRIEQFF
.	TRBV18	TRBJ2-1	TRBD2	TGTGCCAGCTCACCACCGATGTCTAGCGGGGTCCTCGTCTCCTACAATGAGCAGTTCTTC	CASSPPMSSGVLVSYNEQFF
.	TRBV5-8	TRBJ2-5	.	TGTGCCAGCAGCTTGTTCGGCGGGTTAGTGGGAGAGACCCAGTACTTC	CASSLFGGLVGETQYF
.	TRBV6-6	TRBJ1-2	.	TGTGCCAGCAGTTACTCCCAGGGGCAGTGGGGCTACACCTTC	CASSYSQGQWGYTF
.	TRBV18	TRBJ1-2	TRBD1	TGTGCCAGCTCACCAGGACCGGGACAGGAGAACTATGGCTACACCTTC	CASSPGPGQENYGYTF
.	TRBV19	TRBJ2-2	.	TGTGCCAGTATGGGCTGGGGGAGGGGGGAGCTGTTTTTT	CASMGWGRGELFF
.	TRBV30	TRBJ1-2	.	TGTGCCTGGAGCCCGCCAGGGACCTATGGCTACACCTTC	CAWSPPGTYGYTF
.	TRBV6-1	TRBJ2-7	.	TGTGCCAGCAAGACTAGATCGGGAGACGAGCAGTACTTC	CASKTRSGDEQYF
.	TRBV5-1	TRBJ2-5	.	TGCGCCAGCAGCTTGGCCGGGACCAGTGAAGAGACCCAGTACTTC	CASSLAGTSEETQYF
.	TRBV19	TRBJ1-2	.	TGTGCCAGTAGTAACAGGGTATATGGCTACACCTTC	CASSNRVYGYTF
.	TRBV7-9	TRBJ1-6	TRBD1	TGTGCCAGCAGCTCGGGACAGCAGCATTCACCCCTCCACTTT	CASSSGQQHSPLHF
.	TRBV12-5	TRBJ1-2	TRBD1	TGTGCTAGTGGCAAGGACAGGGGTGGATATGGCTACACCTTC	CASGKDRGGYGYTF
.	TRBV7-9	TRBJ1-6	.	TGTGCCAGCAGCTTAAAAAGGGGCTGGTCACCCCTCCACTTT	CASSLKRGWSPLHF
.	TRBV6-5	TRBJ1-6	.	TGTGCCAGCAGTTATCTTAATGGGGCACCCCTCCACTTT	CASSYLNGAPLHF
.	TRBV7-2	TRBJ1-1	.	TGTGCCAGCAGCTTAGTGGGGTTGAACACTGAAGCTTTCTTT	CASSLVGLNTEAFF
.	TRBV6-5	TRBJ1-1	.	TGTGCCAGCAGTAGGACCGGGACAAGGAACACTGAAGCTTTCTTT	CASSRTGTRNTEAFF
.	TRBV7-2	TRBJ2-3	.	TGTGCCAGCGTAAACACAGATACGCAGTATTTT	CASVNTDTQYF
.	TRBV4-3	TRBJ2-6	.	TGCGCCAGCAGCCAAGACCCCCCGAGGGTCGGGTCTGGGGCCAACGTCCTGACTTTC	CASSQDPPRVGSGANVLTF
.	TRBV9	TRBJ2-1	.	TGTGCCAGCAGCAGACTAGTCCGCAATGAGCAGTTCTTC	CASSRLVRNEQFF
.	TRBV5-1	TRBJ2-3	TRBD2	TGCGCCAGCAGTGAGCGGGGACCCCAAGATACGCAGTATTTT	CASSERGPQDTQYF